This T cell receptor (beta chain) was observed in a study of blood T cell repertoires in COVID-19. Clones were read by immunoSEQ multiplex PCR, and TCRdb kept only the in-frame ones, dropping some. The data contain roughly 330,000 clones, 87% of them singletons. This clonotype was sampled from a woman aged 25 to 39 who had recovered from COVID-19. Sequenced sample: PBMCs or T cells enriched from blood (not recorded which).

CDR3 sequence (DNA): TGTGCCAGTAGTATCTTGAGCACAGGGCCCACCGGGGAGCTGTTTTTT. Protein: CASSILSTGPTGELFF. The chain has TRBV19 and TRBJ2-2; a possible D gene is TRBD1 (6 bases). Per the germline V gene, CDR1 is LNHDA and CDR2 is SQIVND (reference sequence). The length of the CDR3 is 16 residues. Trimming shortened V by 3 bases and J by 4 bases, and 15 bases separated the two germline ends.